The clone carrying this T cell receptor (beta chain) was detected ten times or more. No antigen is known for it. These data belong to a study of spatial heterogeneity in lung cancer. Study-wide context: Each time, sequencing found more beta-chain sequences than alpha-chain sequences. Each distinct TCR and UMI combination averaged more than ten appearances in raw reads.

TCRdb independently ran MiXCR on the 5' RACE reads; one entry per CDR3 protein. The sample contains some 37,000 distinct CDR3 sequences, 6.5% to 9% of which appear only once. Points from the study as a whole: Ubiquitous expanded tumor TCRs were observed in blood more at resection than follow-up.

Sample time point: sample taken at primary tumor resection. Extraction of whole RNA from tumor, nontumor lung or frozen PBMC preceded unsorted sequencing. This CDR3 contains 14 residues. CDR1 MNHEY and CDR2 SVGAGI come from the germline V gene. Trimming pared 7 bases from V and 12 bases from J, leaving 22 bases between. The starting material was PBMCs, obtained at surgery. The chain combines TRBV6-5 with TRBJ2-1, with D tentatively TRBD1 (5 bases). The sequence came from a male donor with early-stage non-small cell lung cancer. This chain's CDR3 is CASKAPWGRGLQFF. The CDR3 nucleotides are TGTGCCAGCAAAGCCCCTTGGGGCCGCGGCCTGCAGTTCTTC.